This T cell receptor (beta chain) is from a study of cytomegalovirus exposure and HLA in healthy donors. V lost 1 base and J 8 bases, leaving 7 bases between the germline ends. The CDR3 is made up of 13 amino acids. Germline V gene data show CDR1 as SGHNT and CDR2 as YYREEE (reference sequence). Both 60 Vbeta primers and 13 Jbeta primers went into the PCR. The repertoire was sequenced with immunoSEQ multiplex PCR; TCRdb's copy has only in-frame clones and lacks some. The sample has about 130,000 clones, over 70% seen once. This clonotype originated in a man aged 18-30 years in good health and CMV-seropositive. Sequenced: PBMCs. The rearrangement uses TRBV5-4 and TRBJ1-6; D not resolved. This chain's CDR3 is CASSLRGDSPLHF. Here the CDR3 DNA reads TGTGCCAGCAGCTTGCGCGGGGATTCACCCCTCCACTTT.